Each of the 3 T cell receptor beta chains below was sequenced from the same sample in a study of T cells after yellow fever vaccination. TCRdb itself ran the 5' RACE reads through MiXCR, one entry per CDR3 protein. The table includes under 300,000 distinct CDR3 sequences, 10% to 15% detected once. This sample comprised CD4+ T cells sorted from PBMCs, obtained 45 days after the yellow fever booster vaccination. The source is a man aged 25 to 45 who received the YFV17D yellow fever vaccine.

The V call is TRBV18, the J call TRBJ2-3; D not resolved. V gave up 5 bases and J gave up 6 bases, with 9 bases separating them. The CDR3 is 12 residues long. Germline V CDR1 and CDR2: KGHSH, LQKENI. The chain's CDR3 is CASSIDWDTQYF. CDR3 coding DNA: TGTGCCAGCTCAATCGATTGGGATACGCAGTATTTT.

The table lists this clonotype with a few counts. The chain recombines TRBV19 with TRBJ2-2, with 9 bases matching TRBD2. The CDR3 covers 15 residues. Losses at the gene ends were 6 bases for V and 4 bases for J; bases not matched to a gene: 6. Germline V CDR1 and CDR2: LNHDA, SQIVND (reference sequence). The CDR3 region is CASRFSGSTTGELFF. The CDR3 bases are TGTGCCAGTAGATTTAGCGGGAGTACCACCGGGGAGCTGTTTTTT.

This clonotype was observed a handful of times. This chain uses TRBV11-1 with TRBJ2-2, with 12 nucleotides matching TRBD2. Trimming removed 6 bases from V and 5 bases from J; junction bases left unmatched: 16. The CDR3 length is 19 residues. The germline CDR1 and CDR2 sequences are SGHAT and FQDESV (reference sequence). The CDR3 bases are TGTGCCAGCAGAACCGGGACTAGCGGGTCTCGGGGAAAGACCGGGGAGCTGTTTTTT. Residues: CASRTGTSGSRGKTGELFF.